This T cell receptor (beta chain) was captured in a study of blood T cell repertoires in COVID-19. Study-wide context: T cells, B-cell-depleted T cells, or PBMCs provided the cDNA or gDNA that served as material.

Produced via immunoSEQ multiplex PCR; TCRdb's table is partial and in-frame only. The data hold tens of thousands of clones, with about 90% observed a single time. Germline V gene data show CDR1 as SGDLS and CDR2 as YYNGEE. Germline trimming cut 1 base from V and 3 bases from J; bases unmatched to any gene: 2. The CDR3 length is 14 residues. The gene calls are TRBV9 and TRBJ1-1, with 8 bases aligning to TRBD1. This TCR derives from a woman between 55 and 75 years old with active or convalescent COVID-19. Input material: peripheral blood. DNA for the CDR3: TGTGCCAGCAGCGTACAGACAGGGGACACTGAAGCTTTCTTT. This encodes CASSVQTGDTEAFF. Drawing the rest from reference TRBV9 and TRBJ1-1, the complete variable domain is DSGVTQTPKHLITATGQRVTLRCSPRSGDLSVYWYQQSLDQGLQFLIQYYNGEERAKGNILERFSAQQFPDLHSELNLSSLELGDSALYFCASSVQTGDTEAFFGQGTRLTVV.